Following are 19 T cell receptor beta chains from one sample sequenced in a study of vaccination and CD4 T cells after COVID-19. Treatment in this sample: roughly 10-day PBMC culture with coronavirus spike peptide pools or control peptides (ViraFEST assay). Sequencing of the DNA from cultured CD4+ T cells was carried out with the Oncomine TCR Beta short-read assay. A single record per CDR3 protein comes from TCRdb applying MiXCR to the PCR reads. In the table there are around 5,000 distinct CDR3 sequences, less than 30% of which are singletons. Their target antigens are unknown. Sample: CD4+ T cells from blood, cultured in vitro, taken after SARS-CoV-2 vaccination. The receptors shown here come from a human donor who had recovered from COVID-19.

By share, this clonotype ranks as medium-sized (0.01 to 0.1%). The CDR3 coding sequence is TGTGCCAGCAGTCCCCCGAGACGGCGCCTCACAGATACGCAGTATTTT. Residues: CASSPPRRRLTDTQYF. The chain joins TRBV28 to TRBJ2-3; D is unclear. Germline loops: CDR1 MDHEN, CDR2 SYDVKM. The CDR3 runs 16 residues. V shed 5 bases and J shed 2 bases, with 17 bases lying between them.

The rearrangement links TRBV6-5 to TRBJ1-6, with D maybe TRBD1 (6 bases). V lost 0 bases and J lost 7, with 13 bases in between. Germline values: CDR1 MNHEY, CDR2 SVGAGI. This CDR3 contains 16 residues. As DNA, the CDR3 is TGTGCCAGCAGTTACTCGAAACAGGGTGGGAATTCACCCCTCCACTTT. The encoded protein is CASSYSKQGGNSPLHF.

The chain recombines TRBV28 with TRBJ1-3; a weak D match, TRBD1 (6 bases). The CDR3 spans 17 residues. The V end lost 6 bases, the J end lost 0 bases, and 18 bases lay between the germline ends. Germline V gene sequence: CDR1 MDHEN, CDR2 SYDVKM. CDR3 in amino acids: CASSRGGGVTSGNTIYF. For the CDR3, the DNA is TGTGCCAGCAGCCGGGGAGGGGGGGTTACCTCTGGAAACACCATATATTTT.

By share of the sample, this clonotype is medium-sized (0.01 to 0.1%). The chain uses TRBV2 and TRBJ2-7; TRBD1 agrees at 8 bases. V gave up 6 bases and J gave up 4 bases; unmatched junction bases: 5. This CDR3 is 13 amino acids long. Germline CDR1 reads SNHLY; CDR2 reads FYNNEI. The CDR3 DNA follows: TGTGCCAGCAGGACAGGGGCCCCTTACGAGCAGTACTTC. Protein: CASRTGAPYEQYF.

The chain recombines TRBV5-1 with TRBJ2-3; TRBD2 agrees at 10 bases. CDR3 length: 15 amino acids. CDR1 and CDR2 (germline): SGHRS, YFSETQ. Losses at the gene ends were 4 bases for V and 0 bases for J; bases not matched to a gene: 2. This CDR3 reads CASSLLAGSTDTQYF. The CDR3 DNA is TGCGCCAGCAGCCTACTAGCGGGGAGCACAGATACGCAGTATTTT.

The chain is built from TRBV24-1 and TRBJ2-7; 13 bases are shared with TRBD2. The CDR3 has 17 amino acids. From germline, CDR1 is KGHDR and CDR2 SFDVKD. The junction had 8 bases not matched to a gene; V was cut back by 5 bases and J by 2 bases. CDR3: CATSAEGLAGVTYEQYF. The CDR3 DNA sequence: TGTGCCACCAGTGCCGAAGGACTAGCGGGAGTCACCTACGAGCAGTACTTC.

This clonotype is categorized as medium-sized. CDR3 nucleotides: TGTGCCAGCAGCTTAGTCCGGACAGGGAATGGCTACACCTTC. It codes for CASSLVRTGNGYTF. The rearrangement links TRBV7-2 to TRBJ1-2, with 8 bases lining up with TRBD1. V was pared by 1 base and J by 6 bases, with 4 bases of the junction left unmatched. Germline V gives CDR1 SGHTA, CDR2 FQGNSA. The length of the CDR3 is 14 residues.

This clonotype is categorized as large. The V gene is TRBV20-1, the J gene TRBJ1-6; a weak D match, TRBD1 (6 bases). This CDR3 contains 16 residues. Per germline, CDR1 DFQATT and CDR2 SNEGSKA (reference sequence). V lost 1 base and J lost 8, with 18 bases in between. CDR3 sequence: CSARVWGAIADSPLHF. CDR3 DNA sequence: TGCAGTGCTAGAGTTTGGGGGGCCATCGCGGATTCACCCCTCCACTTT.

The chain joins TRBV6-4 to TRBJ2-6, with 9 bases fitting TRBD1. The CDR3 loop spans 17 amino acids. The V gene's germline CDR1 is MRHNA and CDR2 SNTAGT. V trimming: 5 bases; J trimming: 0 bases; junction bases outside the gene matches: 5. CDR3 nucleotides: TGTGCCAGCAGTTCCGGGACAGGGACCTCTGGGGCCAACGTCCTGACTTTC. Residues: CASSSGTGTSGANVLTF.

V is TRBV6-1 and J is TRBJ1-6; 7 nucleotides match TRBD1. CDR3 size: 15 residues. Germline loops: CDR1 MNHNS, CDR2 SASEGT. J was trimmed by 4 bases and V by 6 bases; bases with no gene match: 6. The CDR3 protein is CASSRGDRYNSPLHF. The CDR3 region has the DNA TGTGCCAGCAGCCGAGGGGACAGATATAATTCACCCCTCCACTTT.

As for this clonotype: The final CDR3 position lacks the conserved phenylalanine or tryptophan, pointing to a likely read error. CDR3 coding DNA: TGTGCCAGCAGTTCCCTCCCCAATGAGCAGTTCCTC. Translation: CASSSLPNEQFL. The rearrangement uses TRBV28 and TRBJ2-1; no definite D call. The CDR3 contains 12 residues. Between the trimmed V and J ends, which lost 4 bases and 6 bases, there was a span of 7 bases. Looked up from germline, CDR1 is MDHEN and CDR2 is SYDVKM.

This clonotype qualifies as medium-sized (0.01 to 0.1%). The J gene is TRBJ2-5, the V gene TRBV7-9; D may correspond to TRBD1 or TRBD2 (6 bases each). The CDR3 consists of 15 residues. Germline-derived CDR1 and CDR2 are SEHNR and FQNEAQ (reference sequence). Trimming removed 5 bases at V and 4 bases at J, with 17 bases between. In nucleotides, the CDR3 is TGTGCCAGCAGCCTCGCCGGGGGCCGAGGAGAGACCCAGTACTTC. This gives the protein CASSLAGGRGETQYF.

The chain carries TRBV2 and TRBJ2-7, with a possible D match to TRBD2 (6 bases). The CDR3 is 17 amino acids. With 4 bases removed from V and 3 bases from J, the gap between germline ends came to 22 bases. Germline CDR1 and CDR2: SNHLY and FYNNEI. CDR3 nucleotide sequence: TGTGCCAGCAGTGTAAGGGACTTCCAAGGAGGGTACTACGAGCAGTACTTC. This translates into CASSVRDFQGGYYEQYF.

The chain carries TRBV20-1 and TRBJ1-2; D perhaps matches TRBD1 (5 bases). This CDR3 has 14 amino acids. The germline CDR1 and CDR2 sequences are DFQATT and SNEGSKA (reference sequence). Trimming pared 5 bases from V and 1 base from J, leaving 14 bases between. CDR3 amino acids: CSAYRDGNNYGYTF. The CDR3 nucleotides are TGCAGTGCTTACCGGGACGGAAATAACTATGGCTACACCTTC.

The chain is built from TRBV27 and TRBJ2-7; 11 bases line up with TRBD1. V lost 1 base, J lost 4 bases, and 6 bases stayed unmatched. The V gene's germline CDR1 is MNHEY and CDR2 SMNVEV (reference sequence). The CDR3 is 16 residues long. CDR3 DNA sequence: TGTGCCAGCAGTTTATATCCGGGACAGGGGGTGTACGAGCAGTACTTC. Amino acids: CASSLYPGQGVYEQYF.

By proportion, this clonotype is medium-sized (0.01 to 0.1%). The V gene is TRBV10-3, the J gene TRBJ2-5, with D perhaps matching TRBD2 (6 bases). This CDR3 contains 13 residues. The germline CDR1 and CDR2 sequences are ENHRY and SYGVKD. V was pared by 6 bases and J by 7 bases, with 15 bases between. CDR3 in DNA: TGTGCCATCAGAATGGGACTCCCTGGGACCCAGTACTTC. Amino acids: CAIRMGLPGTQYF.

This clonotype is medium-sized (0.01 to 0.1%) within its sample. CDR3 sequence reads: CSARASAHTDTQYF. Written as DNA, the CDR3 is TGCAGTGCTAGAGCTAGCGCCCACACAGATACGCAGTATTTT. The chain employs TRBV20-1 and TRBJ2-3, with D perhaps matching TRBD2 (6 bases). This CDR3 contains 14 residues. In germline, CDR1 is DFQATT, CDR2 SNEGSKA (reference sequence). Trimming left V 1 base short and J 2 bases short, with 10 bases between.

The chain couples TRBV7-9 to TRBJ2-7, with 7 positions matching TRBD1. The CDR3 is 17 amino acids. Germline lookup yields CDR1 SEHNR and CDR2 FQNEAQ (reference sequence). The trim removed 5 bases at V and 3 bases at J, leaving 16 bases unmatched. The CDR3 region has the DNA TGTGCCAGCAGCCGGAGATATCCGGGACAGCGTATCTACGAGCAGTACTTC. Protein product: CASSRRYPGQRIYEQYF.

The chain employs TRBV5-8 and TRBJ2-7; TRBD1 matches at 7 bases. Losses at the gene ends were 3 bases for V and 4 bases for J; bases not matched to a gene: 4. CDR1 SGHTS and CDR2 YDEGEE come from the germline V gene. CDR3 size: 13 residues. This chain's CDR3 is CASSSLQGYEQYF. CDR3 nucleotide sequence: TGTGCCAGCAGCTCCTTACAGGGGTACGAGCAGTACTTC.